This T cell receptor beta chain derives from a study of T cells after yellow fever vaccination. The study, taken as a whole, reports: Reappearance after the booster was observed for most primary-vaccination clones (roughly 96% CD4, about 86% CD8). A small share of clonotypes appeared in both CD4 and CD8 compartments.

The CDR3 totals 13 residues. Looked up from germline, CDR1 is SGHTA and CDR2 is FQGNSA. V was clipped by 3 bases and J by 3 bases, with 8 bases between them. The table lists this clonotype with many counts. The antigen is unknown. By 5'RACE template switching, TCR cDNA was produced, with a universal primer site and UMIs added in the process. MiXCR, applied by TCRdb to the 5' RACE reads, yields one record per CDR3 protein. Of 100,000 to 150,000 distinct CDR3 sequences in the sample, roughly 6.7% were seen once. J is TRBJ2-5 and V is TRBV7-2; D not resolved. The clonotype originates from a man aged 18 to 30 who received the YFV17D yellow fever vaccine. The specimen was CD4+ T cells sorted from PBMCs, collected 9 to 11 days after the first yellow fever vaccination. CDR3 nucleotides: TGTGCCAGCAGCTTCGACCCTGAAGAGACCCAGTACTTC. Protein: CASSFDPEETQYF.